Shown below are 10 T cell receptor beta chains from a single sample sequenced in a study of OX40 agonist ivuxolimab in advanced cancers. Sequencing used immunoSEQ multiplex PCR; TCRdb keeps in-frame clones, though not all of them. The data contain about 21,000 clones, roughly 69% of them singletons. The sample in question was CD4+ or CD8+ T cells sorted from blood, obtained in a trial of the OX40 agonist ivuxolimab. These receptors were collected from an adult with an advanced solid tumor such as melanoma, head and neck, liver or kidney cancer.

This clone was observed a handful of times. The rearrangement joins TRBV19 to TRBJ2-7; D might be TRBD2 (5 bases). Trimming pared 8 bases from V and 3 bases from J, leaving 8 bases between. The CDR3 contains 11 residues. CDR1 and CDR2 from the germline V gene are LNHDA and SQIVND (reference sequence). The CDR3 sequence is CASGSLYEQYF. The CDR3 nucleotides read TGTGCCAGTGGGAGCCTCTACGAGCAGTACTTC.

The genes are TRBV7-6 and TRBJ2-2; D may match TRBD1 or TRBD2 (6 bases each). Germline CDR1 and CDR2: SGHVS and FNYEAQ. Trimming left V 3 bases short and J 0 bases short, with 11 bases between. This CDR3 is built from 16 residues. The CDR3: CASSFHRDSNTGELFF. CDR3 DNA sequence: TGTGCCAGCAGCTTCCACAGGGACTCGAACACCGGGGAGCTGTTTTTT.

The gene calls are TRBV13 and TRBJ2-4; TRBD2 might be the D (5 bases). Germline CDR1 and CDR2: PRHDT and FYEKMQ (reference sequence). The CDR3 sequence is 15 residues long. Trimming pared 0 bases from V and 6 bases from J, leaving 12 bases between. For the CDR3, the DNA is TGTGCCAGCAGCTTAGGATGGGGTGGAGGAAACATTCAGTACTTC. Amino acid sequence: CASSLGWGGGNIQYF.

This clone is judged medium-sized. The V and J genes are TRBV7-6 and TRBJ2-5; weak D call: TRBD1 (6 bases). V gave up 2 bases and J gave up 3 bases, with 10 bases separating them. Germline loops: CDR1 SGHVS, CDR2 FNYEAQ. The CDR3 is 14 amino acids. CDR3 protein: CASSLFRGKETQYF. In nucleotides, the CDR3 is TGTGCCAGCAGCTTATTCAGGGGAAAAGAGACCCAGTACTTC.

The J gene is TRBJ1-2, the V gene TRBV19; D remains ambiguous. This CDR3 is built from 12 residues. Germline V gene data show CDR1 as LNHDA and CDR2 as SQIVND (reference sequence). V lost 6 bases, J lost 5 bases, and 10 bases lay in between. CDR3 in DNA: TGTGCCAGTAGAGCACACATTTATGGCTACACCTTC. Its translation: CASRAHIYGYTF.

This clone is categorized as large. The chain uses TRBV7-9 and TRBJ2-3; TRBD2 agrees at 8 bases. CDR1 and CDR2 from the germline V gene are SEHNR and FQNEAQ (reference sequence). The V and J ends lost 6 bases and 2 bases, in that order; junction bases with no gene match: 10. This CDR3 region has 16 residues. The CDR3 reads CASSPGTSPFTDTQYF. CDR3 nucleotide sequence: TGTGCCAGCAGTCCCGGGACTAGTCCCTTCACAGATACGCAGTATTTT.

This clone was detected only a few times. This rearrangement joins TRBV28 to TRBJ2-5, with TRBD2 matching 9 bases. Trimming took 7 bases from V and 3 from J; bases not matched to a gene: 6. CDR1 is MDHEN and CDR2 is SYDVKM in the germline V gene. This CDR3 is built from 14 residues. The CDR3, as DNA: TGTGCCAGCATGTCGGGACTAGCAAAAGAGACCCAGTACTTC. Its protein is CASMSGLAKETQYF. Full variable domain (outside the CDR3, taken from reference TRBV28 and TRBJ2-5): DVKVTQSSRYLVKRTGEKVFLECVQDMDHENMFWYRQDPGLGLRLIYFSYDVKMKEKGDIPEGYSVSREKKERFSLILESASTNQTSMYLCASMSGLAKETQYFGPGTRLLVL.

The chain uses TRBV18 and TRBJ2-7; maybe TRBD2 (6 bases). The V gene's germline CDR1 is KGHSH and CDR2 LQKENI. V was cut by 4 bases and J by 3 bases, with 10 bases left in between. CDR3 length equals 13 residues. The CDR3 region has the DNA TGTGCCAGCTCACGTCCCGGGGGCTACGAGCAGTACTTC. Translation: CASSRPGGYEQYF.

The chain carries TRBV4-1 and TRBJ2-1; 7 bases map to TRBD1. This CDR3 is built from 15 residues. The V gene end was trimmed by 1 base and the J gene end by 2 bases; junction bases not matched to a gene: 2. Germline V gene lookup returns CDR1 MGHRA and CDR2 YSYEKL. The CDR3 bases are TGCGCCAGCAGCCAAGTCGACAGGGCCTACAATGAGCAGTTCTTC. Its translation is CASSQVDRAYNEQFF.

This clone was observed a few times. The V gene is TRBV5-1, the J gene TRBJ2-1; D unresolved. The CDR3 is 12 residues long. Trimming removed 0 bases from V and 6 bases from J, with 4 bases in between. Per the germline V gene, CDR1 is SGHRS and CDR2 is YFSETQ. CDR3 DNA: TGCGCCAGCAGCTTGGCAAGCAATGAGCAGTTCTTC. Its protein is CASSLASNEQFF.